This T cell receptor (beta chain) was sequenced for a study of response to subunit inactivated influenza vaccine. Study results and limitations: Few new T cells, the authors suggested, are recruited by each seasonal influenza vaccination.

The CDR3 contains 16 residues. The germline V and J ends were trimmed by 0 bases and 1 base, with 7 bases remaining between them. CDR1 and CDR2 from the germline V gene are KGHSH and LQKENI. This clonotype was picked up a small number of times. The antigen is unknown. TCRdb re-called the RT-PCR reads with MiXCR, one entry per CDR3 protein. The data contain a few hundred thousand distinct CDR3 sequences, 9.5% to 12% of them singletons. The receptor comes from a man aged 50-60 years who received an inactivated influenza vaccine. This chain links TRBV18 with TRBJ2-6, with D unresolved. This material consisted of PBMCs from blood, taken about 40 days after vaccination. The CDR3 sequence is CASSPPKGSGANVLTF. The CDR3 DNA sequence: TGTGCCAGCTCACCACCAAAGGGATCTGGGGCCAACGTCCTGACTTTC. The full variable domain, rest sourced from reference TRBV18 and TRBJ2-6, is NAGVMQNPRHLVRRRGQEARLRCSPMKGHSHVYWYRQLPEEGLKFMVYLQKENIIDESGMPKERFSAEFPKEGPSILRIQQVVRGDSAAYFCASSPPKGSGANVLTFGAGSRLTVL.